The clone carrying this TCR beta chain occurred many times. The antigen is unknown. Reasons for excluding patients were uncontrolled infection, other autoimmune disease, pregnancy or lactation. 10 ml fresh peripheral blood yielded the PBMCs. This sample was included in a study of T cells in Graves' hyperthyroidism and ophthalmopathy. Study outcomes and limitations: Appearing also in blood were most of the thyroid clonotypes expanded above 0.001. A model using 13 V-J features told ophthalmopathy apart from stable hyperthyroidism.

TCR beta CDR3 sequences were amplified from RNA transcripts. Primed by the HTBI set, a first-round RT-PCR was run on the TCR CDR3. TCRdb redid the calling of the multiplex PCR reads with MiXCR, one entry per CDR3 protein. In the table there are hundreds of thousands of distinct CDR3 sequences, about 16% of which are singletons. Trimming stripped 3 bases from V and 7 bases from J, with 9 bases between. From germline, CDR1 is KGHSH and CDR2 LQKENI. The CDR3 contains 13 residues. The receptor's source is a woman aged 40-49 years with Graves' ophthalmopathy. The sequenced sample was blood. The chain employs TRBV18 and TRBJ1-4, with D hard to call. The CDR3, as DNA: TGTGCCAGCTCACCGGATAGGAGTGAAAAACTGTTTTTT. Amino acid sequence: CASSPDRSEKLFF.